This entry is about one TCR beta chain. Sequenced by immunoSEQ multiplex PCR; TCRdb stores in-frame clones only, minus some. The data show roughly 45,000 clones, about 91% seen once. This sample was taken from a study of T cell changes during pregnancy in multiple sclerosis. Germline V gene sequence: CDR1 LGHNA, CDR2 YSLEER. The V and J ends lost 4 bases and 0 bases respectively, with 9 bases between them. This CDR3 contains 15 residues. The clonotype was recovered from a female donor with multiple sclerosis, enrolled in a pregnancy study. The gene calls are TRBV4-3 and TRBJ2-2; D is perhaps TRBD1 (6 bases). This sample comprised CD8+ T cells from peripheral blood mononuclear cells, obtained after pregnancy. CDR3 in DNA: TGCGCCAGCAGCCGCCGGACAGCGAACACCGGGGAGCTGTTTTTT. Translating gives CASSRRTANTGELFF.